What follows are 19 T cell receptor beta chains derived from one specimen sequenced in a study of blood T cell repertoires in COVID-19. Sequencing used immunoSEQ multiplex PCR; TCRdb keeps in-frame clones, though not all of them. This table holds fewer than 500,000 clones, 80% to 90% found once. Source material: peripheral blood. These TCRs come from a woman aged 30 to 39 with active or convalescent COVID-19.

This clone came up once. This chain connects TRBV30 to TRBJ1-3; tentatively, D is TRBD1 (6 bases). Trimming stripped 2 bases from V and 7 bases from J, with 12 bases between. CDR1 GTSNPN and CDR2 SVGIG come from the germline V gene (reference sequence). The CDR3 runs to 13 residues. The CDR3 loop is CAWSLGAGNTIYF. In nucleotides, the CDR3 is TGTGCCTGGAGTTTGGGGGCCGGGAACACCATATATTTT.

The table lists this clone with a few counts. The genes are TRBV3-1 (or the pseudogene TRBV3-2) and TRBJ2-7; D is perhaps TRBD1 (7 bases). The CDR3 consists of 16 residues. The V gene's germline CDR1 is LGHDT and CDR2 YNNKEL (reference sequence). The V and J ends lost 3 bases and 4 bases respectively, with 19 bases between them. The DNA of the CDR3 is TGTGCCAGCAGCCATTCCTCAGGGGGGTCGTGGTACGAGCAGTACTTC. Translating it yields CASSHSSGGSWYEQYF.

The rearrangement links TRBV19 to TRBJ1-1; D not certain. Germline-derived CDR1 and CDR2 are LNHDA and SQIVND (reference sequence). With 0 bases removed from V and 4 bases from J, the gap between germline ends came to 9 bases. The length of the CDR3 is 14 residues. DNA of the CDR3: TGTGCCAGTAGTATAGATCATGGAGGCACTGAAGCTTTCTTT. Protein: CASSIDHGGTEAFF.

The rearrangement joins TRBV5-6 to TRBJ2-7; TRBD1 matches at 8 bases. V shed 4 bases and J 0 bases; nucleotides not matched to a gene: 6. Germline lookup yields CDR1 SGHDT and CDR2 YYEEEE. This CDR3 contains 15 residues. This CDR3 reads CASSVGQEISYEQYF. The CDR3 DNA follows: TGTGCCAGCAGCGTGGGACAGGAAATCTCCTACGAGCAGTACTTC.

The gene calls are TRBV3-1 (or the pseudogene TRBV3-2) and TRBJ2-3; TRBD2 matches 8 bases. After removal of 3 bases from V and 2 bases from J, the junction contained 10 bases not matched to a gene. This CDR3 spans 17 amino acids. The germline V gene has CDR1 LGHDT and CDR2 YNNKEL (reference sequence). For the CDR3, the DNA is TGTGCCAGCAGCCACGTACGGGAACTAGCGGACACAGATACGCAGTATTTT. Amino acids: CASSHVRELADTDTQYF.

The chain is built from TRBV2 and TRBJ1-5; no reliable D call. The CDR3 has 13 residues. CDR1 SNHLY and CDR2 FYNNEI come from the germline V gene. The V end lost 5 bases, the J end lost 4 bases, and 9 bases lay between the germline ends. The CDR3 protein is CASSNSENQPQHF. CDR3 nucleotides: TGTGCCAGCAGTAACTCTGAGAATCAGCCCCAGCATTTT.

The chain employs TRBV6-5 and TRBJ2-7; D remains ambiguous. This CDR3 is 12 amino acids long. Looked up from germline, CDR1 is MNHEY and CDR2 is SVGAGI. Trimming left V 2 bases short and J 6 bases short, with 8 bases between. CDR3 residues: CASSYPLGEQYF. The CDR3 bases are TGTGCCAGCAGTTACCCCCTCGGCGAGCAGTACTTC.

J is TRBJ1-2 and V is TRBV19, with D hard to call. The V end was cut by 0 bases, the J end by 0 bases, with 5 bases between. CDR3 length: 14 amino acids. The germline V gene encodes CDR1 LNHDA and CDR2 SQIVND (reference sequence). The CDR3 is CASSIEGPNYGYTF. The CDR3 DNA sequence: TGTGCCAGTAGTATAGAGGGCCCTAACTATGGCTACACCTTC.

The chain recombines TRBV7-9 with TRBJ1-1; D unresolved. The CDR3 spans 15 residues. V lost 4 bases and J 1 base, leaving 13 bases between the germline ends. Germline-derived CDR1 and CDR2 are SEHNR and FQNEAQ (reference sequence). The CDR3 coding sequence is TGTGCCAGCAGCTCGGCGGGAACAGCGAACACTGAAGCTTTCTTT. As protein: CASSSAGTANTEAFF.

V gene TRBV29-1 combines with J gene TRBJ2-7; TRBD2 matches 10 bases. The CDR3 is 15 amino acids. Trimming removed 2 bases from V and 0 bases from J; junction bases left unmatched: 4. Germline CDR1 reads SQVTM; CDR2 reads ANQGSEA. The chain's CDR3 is CSVESLAGPSYEQYF. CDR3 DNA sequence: TGCAGCGTTGAATCACTAGCGGGACCCTCCTACGAGCAGTACTTC.

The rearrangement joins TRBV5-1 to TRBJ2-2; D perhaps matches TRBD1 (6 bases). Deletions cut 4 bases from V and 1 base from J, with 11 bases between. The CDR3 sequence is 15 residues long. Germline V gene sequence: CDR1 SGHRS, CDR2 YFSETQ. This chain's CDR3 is CASSRTTGNTGELFF. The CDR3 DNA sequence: TGCGCCAGCAGCAGAACGACAGGGAACACCGGGGAGCTGTTTTTT.

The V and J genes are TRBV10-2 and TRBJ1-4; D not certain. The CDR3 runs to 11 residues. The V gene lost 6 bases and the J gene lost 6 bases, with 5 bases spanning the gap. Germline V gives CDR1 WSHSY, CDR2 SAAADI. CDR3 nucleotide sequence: TGCGCCAGCAGCCAGGATGAAAAACTGTTTTTT. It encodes CASSQDEKLFF.

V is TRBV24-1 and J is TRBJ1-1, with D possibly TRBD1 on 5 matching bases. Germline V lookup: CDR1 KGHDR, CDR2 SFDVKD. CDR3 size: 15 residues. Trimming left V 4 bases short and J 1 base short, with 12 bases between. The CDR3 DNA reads TGTGCCACCAGTGACCTTCGAACAGGGAACACTGAAGCTTTCTTT. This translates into CATSDLRTGNTEAFF.

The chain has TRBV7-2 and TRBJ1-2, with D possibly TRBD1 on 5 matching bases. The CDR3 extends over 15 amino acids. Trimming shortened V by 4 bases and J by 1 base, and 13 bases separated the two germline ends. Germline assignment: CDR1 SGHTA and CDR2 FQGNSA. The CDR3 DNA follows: TGTGCCAGCAGCTCACCAGGGTTCCTTAACTATGGCTACACCTTC. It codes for CASSSPGFLNYGYTF.

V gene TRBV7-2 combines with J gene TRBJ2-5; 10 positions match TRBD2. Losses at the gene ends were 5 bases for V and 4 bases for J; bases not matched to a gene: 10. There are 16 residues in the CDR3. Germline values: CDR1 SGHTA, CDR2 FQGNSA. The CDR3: CASSPGRLAGAETQYF. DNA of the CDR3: TGTGCCAGCAGCCCAGGGCGGCTAGCGGGAGCAGAGACCCAGTACTTC.

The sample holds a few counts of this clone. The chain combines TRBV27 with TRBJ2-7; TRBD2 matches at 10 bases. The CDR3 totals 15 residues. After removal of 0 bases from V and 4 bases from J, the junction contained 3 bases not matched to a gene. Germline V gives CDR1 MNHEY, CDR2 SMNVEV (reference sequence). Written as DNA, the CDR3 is TGTGCCAGCAGTTTATCACTAGCGGGGAATTACGAGCAGTACTTC. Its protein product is CASSLSLAGNYEQYF.

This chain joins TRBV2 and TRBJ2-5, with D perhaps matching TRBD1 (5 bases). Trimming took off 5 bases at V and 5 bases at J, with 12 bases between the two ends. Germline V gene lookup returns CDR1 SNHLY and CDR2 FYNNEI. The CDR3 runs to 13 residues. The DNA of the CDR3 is TGTGCCAGCAGTAGAGAAGGGGCGGAGACCCAGTACTTC. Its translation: CASSREGAETQYF.

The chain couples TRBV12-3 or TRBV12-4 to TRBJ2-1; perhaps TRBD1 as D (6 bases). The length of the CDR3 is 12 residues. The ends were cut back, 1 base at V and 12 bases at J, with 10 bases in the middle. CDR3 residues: CASSLGRTAQFF. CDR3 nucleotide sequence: TGTGCCAGCAGTTTAGGTCGGACAGCGCAGTTCTTC.

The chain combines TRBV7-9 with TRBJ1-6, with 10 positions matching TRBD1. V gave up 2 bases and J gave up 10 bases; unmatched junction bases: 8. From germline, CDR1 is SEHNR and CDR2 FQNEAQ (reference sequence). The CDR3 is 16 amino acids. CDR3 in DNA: TGTGCCAGCAGCTTACTTATGGGACAGGGGACATCACCCCTCCACTTT. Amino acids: CASSLLMGQGTSPLHF.